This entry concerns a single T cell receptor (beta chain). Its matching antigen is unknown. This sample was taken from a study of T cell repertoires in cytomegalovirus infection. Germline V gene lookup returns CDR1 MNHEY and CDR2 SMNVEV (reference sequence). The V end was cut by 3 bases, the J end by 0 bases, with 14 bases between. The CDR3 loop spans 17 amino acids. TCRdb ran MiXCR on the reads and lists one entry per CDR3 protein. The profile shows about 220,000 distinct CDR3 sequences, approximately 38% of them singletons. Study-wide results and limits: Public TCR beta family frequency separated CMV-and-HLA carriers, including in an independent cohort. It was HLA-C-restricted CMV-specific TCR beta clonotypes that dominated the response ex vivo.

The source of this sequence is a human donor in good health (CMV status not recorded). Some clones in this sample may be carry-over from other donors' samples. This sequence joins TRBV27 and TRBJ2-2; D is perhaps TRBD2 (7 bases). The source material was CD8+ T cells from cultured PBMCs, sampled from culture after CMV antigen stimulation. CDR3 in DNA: TGTGCCAGCAGTTTTGTGGGGGGGCGCCCGAACACCGGGGAGCTGTTTTTT. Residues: CASSFVGGRPNTGELFF.